The 4 T cell receptor beta chains in this list originate from one sample, sequenced in a study of type 1 regulatory T cells. These receptors' antigens are unknown. TCRdb ran MiXCR on the reads and lists one entry per CDR3 protein. The sample lists 14,000 to 15,000 distinct CDR3 sequences, roughly an eighth seen once, with 15% to 17% in the top ten. Source material: cultured T cells, either the whole culture or a sorted T cell fraction (not recorded which). The source is a human donor in good health.

This clonotype ranks as medium-sized (0.01 to 0.1%). V usage is TRBV5-1 and J usage is TRBJ1-6; 11 bases match TRBD1. CDR3 length: 15 amino acids. Unmatched junction bases numbered 3, after V lost 4 bases and J lost 6 bases. Germline loops: CDR1 SGHRS, CDR2 YFSETQ. CDR3 nucleotides: TGCGCCAGCAGCGTGGGGACAGGGGGTAATTCACCCCTCCACTTT. Encoded protein: CASSVGTGGNSPLHF.

This clonotype is labeled medium-sized (0.01 to 0.1%). The chain recombines TRBV12-3 or TRBV12-4 with TRBJ2-5; D gene unclear. The V gene lost 1 base and the J gene lost 5 bases, with 5 bases spanning the gap. This CDR3 contains 12 residues. The CDR3 region is CASSLVEETQYF. Here the CDR3 DNA reads TGTGCCAGCAGTTTAGTTGAGGAGACCCAGTACTTC.

This clonotype was counted a few times. This CDR3 reads CSAKTGGAGTDTQYF. The CDR3 DNA reads as TGCAGTGCAAAGACAGGGGGCGCGGGCACAGATACGCAGTATTTT. The gene calls are TRBV20-1 and TRBJ2-3; 10 bases line up with TRBD1. CDR1 is DFQATT, CDR2 SNEGSKA, per germline (reference sequence). The CDR3 is 15 amino acids. Trimming removed 6 bases from V and 1 base from J; junction bases left unmatched: 7.

This clonotype has ten or more counts. This chain uses TRBV3-1 with TRBJ2-2, with D unresolved. The CDR3 is 13 amino acids. Trimming took off 2 bases at V and 8 bases at J, with 9 bases between the two ends. CDR1 is LGHDT, CDR2 YNNKEL, per germline (reference sequence). This CDR3 reads CASSQSRVGELFF. CDR3 bases: TGTGCCAGCAGCCAATCCCGGGTTGGGGAGCTGTTTTTT.